A selection of T cell receptor beta chains follows, all from one sample in a study of blood T cell repertoires in COVID-19. Clones were sequenced by immunoSEQ multiplex PCR, and TCRdb holds only the in-frame ones, with some missing. Among 100,000 to 110,000 clones listed, approximately 87% were seen once. The sequenced sample was peripheral blood. Receptor source: a human donor in a cohort sampled during active COVID-19. Both conserved end residues are part of each CDR3. A D gene is named only where the DNA matches it firmly. Expanded clones are given a class, and other clones once, few, many or no size at all.

D	size	V	J	CDR3	DNA
.	.	TRBV6-5	TRBJ1-2	CASSYSGTTGYTF	TGTGCCAGCAGTTACTCGGGCACCACTGGCTACACCTTC
.	.	TRBV15	TRBJ2-3	CATSRGSEASTDTQYF	TGTGCCACCAGCAGAGGATCAGAGGCAAGCACAGATACGCAGTATTTT
TRBD1	.	TRBV6-2/TRBV6-3	TRBJ2-3	CASSYSGQAADTQYF	TGTGCCAGCAGTTACTCGGGACAGGCTGCAGATACGCAGTATTTT
TRBD1	.	TRBV6-6	TRBJ1-2	CASSRGTGGEIYGYTF	TGTGCCAGCAGTAGGGGGACAGGGGGCGAAATCTATGGCTACACCTTC
.	.	TRBV5-1	TRBJ2-2	CASSLQGPGELFF	TGCGCCAGCAGCTTACAGGGTCCCGGGGAGCTGTTTTTT
.	.	TRBV4-3	TRBJ1-4	CASSQDRTEKLFF	TGCGCCAGCAGCCAAGATAGAACTGAAAAACTGTTTTTT
TRBD2	.	TRBV18	TRBJ2-5	CASSPRAGAGGVQETQYF	TGTGCCAGCTCACCACGAGCGGGAGCGGGAGGCGTACAAGAGACCCAGTACTTC
TRBD2	.	TRBV6-2/TRBV6-3	TRBJ2-1	CASSYGPGGVLYGNEQFF	TGTGCCAGCAGTTACGGCCCGGGGGGAGTATTGTATGGCAATGAGCAGTTCTTC
.	.	TRBV3-1/TRBV3-2	TRBJ2-7	CASSQGRRTYEQYF	TGTGCCAGCAGCCAGGGCCGCAGAACCTACGAGCAGTACTTC
TRBD2	.	TRBV12-5	TRBJ2-7	CASGSNSGGISYEQYF	TGTGCTAGTGGTTCGAATAGCGGGGGGATTTCCTACGAGCAGTACTTC
TRBD2	.	TRBV5-6	TRBJ2-3	CASGPGLVSRFGTDTQYF	TGTGCCAGCGGCCCGGGACTAGTCTCTAGATTCGGCACAGATACGCAGTATTTT
.	.	TRBV5-1	TRBJ2-7	CASSLGSPRTYEQYF	TGCGCCAGCAGCCTTGGTAGCCCGCGGACCTACGAGCAGTACTTC
.	.	TRBV6-5	TRBJ1-6	CASSYSGQLSPLHF	TGTGCCAGCAGTTACTCGGGACAACTTTCACCCCTCCACTTT
.	.	TRBV6-5	TRBJ1-1	CASSYSTTARGEAFF	TGTGCCAGCAGTTACTCCACGACTGCACGGGGTGAAGCTTTCTTT
.	.	TRBV6-6	TRBJ1-1	CASSKEAFF	TGTGCCAGCAGCAAAGAAGCTTTCTTT
.	.	TRBV5-6	TRBJ2-5	CASSLGRYQETQYF	TGTGCCAGCAGCCTCGGTCGGTACCAAGAGACCCAGTACTTC
.	.	TRBV3-1/TRBV3-2	TRBJ1-1	CASSLDTSIEAFF	TGTGCCAGCAGTCTGGACACCAGCATTGAAGCTTTCTTT
.	.	TRBV27	TRBJ2-7	CASRARTDYYEQYF	TGTGCCAGCAGGGCACGAACGGACTACTACGAGCAGTACTTC
TRBD2	.	TRBV7-2	TRBJ2-3	CASSLTAESGGASDTQYF	TGTGCCAGCAGCTTAACTGCGGAAAGCGGGGGGGCTTCAGATACGCAGTATTTT
.	.	TRBV6-5	TRBJ2-7	CASRRQLRSYEQYF	TGTGCCAGCAGGCGACAGCTACGTTCCTACGAGCAGTACTTC
.	.	TRBV7-2	TRBJ2-7	CASSSVVGSYEQYF	TGTGCCAGCAGCTCGGTTGTCGGCTCCTACGAGCAGTACTTC
.	once	TRBV27	TRBJ1-1	CASRRDTSHLFF	TGTGCCAGCAGACGTGACACCTCCCACCTCTTCTTT
TRBD1	.	TRBV3-1/TRBV3-2	TRBJ1-2	CASSPGQGVNYGYTF	TGTGCCAGCAGCCCGGGACAGGGGGTTAACTATGGCTACACCTTC
TRBD1	.	TRBV19	TRBJ1-3	CASSLGQGGSGNTIYF	TGTGCCAGTAGTCTCGGACAGGGGGGCTCTGGAAACACCATATATTTT
TRBD1	.	TRBV5-5	TRBJ1-6	CASSFNSGGKNNSPLHF	TGTGCCAGCAGCTTTAACTCAGGGGGCAAGAATAATTCACCCCTCCACTTT
.	.	TRBV18	TRBJ2-7	CASSPTGQGGYEQYF	TGTGCCAGCTCACCCACGGGCCAGGGGGGCTACGAGCAGTACTTC
.	.	TRBV7-9	TRBJ2-1	CASSTGYNEQFF	TGTGCCAGCAGCACAGGGTACAATGAGCAGTTCTTC
TRBD2	.	TRBV19	TRBJ2-1	CASSDVSGGHNEQFF	TGTGCCAGTAGTGACGTAAGCGGGGGTCACAATGAGCAGTTCTTC
.	.	TRBV18	TRBJ2-2	CASSPSGQNTGELFF	TGTGCCAGCTCACCGTCGGGACAGAACACCGGGGAGCTGTTTTTT
.	.	TRBV6-6	TRBJ1-1	CASSRLAANTEAFF	TGTGCCAGCAGTCGGCTAGCGGCCAACACTGAAGCTTTCTTT
.	.	TRBV5-6	TRBJ2-4	CASSSELLDRAKNIQYF	TGTGCCAGCAGCTCCGAGTTGCTAGATCGTGCCAAAAACATTCAGTACTTC
.	.	TRBV3-1/TRBV3-2	TRBJ2-1	CASSQALVVGEQFF	TGTGCCAGCAGCCAAGCACTAGTAGTTGGCGAGCAGTTCTTC
.	.	TRBV19	TRBJ1-4	CASSIGAVNSNEKLFF	TGTGCCAGTAGTATTGGGGCAGTCAACTCTAATGAAAAACTGTTTTTT
.	.	TRBV7-9	TRBJ1-3	CASSEGNTIYF	TGTGCCAGCAGCGAGGGAAACACCATATATTTT
.	few	TRBV5-6	TRBJ1-5	CASSLAGPYSNQPQHF	TGTGCCAGCAGCTTGGCGGGTCCATATAGCAATCAGCCCCAGCATTTT
.	.	TRBV6-5	TRBJ2-2	CASEKTGTGELFF	TGTGCCAGCGAGAAAACGGGCACCGGGGAGCTGTTTTTT
TRBD2	few	TRBV7-8	TRBJ2-3	CASSPPLREQGTDTQYF	TGTGCCAGCAGCCCCCCATTGCGGGAGCAGGGCACAGATACGCAGTATTTT
.	.	TRBV11-3	TRBJ2-7	CASSRGGSSSEQYF	TGTGCCAGCAGCCGTGGGGGCAGCTCGTCCGAGCAGTACTTC
TRBD1	.	TRBV5-5	TRBJ1-2	CASSLTGTGRYGYTF	TGTGCCAGCAGCTTGACCGGGACAGGGAGATATGGCTACACCTTC
.	.	TRBV6-2/TRBV6-3	TRBJ2-7	CASSRSGPEQYF	TGTGCCAGCAGTCGGAGCGGGCCCGAGCAGTACTTC
TRBD2	.	TRBV7-8	TRBJ2-1	CASSLDGSSGYEQFF	TGTGCCAGCAGCTTAGACGGCTCTAGCGGGTATGAGCAGTTCTTC
.	.	TRBV6-5	TRBJ1-6	CASSQTAMSPLHF	TGTGCCAGCAGCCAGACAGCGATGTCGCCCCTCCACTTT
.	.	TRBV30	TRBJ1-1	CAWSVPVRYTEAFF	TGTGCCTGGAGTGTACCCGTACGGTACACTGAAGCTTTCTTT
.	.	TRBV30	TRBJ2-7	CAWSGKQGTGAYEQYF	TGTGCCTGGAGTGGAAAACAGGGTACGGGTGCCTACGAGCAGTACTTC
.	.	TRBV7-9	TRBJ1-4	CASSRRTVTNEKLFF	TGTGCCAGCAGCCGAAGGACAGTAACTAATGAAAAACTGTTTTTT
TRBD1	.	TRBV6-5	TRBJ2-7	CASSYLGTGGDILYF	TGTGCCAGCAGTTACTTGGGGACAGGGGGCGATATTTTATACTTC
.	.	TRBV7-9	TRBJ2-4	CASSDGKNIQYF	TGTGCCAGCAGCGACGGGAAAAACATTCAGTACTTC
.	.	TRBV10-3	TRBJ2-5	CAIGGDLQETQYF	TGTGCCATCGGAGGGGACCTCCAAGAGACCCAGTACTTC
.	.	TRBV19	TRBJ1-5	CASSIGTISNQPQHF	TGTGCCAGTAGTATCGGGACAATTAGCAATCAGCCCCAGCATTTT
TRBD2	few	TRBV6-6	TRBJ2-7	CASSYLAGSTVEQYF	TGTGCCAGCAGTTACTTAGCGGGATCAACGGTAGAGCAGTACTTC
.	.	TRBV10-2	TRBJ2-3	CASSVPSGGTDTQYF	TGCGCCAGCAGTGTGCCCAGCGGAGGCACAGATACGCAGTATTTT
.	.	TRBV5-1	TRBJ2-7	CASSLDPGSYEQYF	TGCGCCAGCAGCTTGGACCCGGGCTCCTACGAGCAGTACTTC
TRBD2	.	TRBV3-1/TRBV3-2	TRBJ2-7	CASSQESGGPYEQYF	TGTGCCAGCAGCCAAGAAAGCGGGGGACCCTACGAGCAGTACTTC